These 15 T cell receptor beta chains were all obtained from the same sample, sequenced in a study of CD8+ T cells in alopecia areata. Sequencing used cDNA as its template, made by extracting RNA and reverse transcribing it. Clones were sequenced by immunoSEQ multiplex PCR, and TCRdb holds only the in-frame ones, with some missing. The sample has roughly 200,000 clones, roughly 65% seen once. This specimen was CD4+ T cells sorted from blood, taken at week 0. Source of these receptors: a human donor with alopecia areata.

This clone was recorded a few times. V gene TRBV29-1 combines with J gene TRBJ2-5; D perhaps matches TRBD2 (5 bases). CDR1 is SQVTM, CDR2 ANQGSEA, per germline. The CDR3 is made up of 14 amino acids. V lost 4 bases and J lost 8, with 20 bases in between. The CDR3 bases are TGCAGCGTTGCCCCAAGGGCGGTTCGGGGAACCCAGTACTTC. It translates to CSVAPRAVRGTQYF.

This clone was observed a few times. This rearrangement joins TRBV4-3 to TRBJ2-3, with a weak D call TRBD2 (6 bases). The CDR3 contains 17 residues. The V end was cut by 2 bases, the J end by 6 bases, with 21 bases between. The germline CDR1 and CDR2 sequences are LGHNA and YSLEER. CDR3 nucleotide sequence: TGCGCCAGCAGCCAATACCCCCTGGGACTGAACCCGGATACGCAGTATTTT. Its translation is CASSQYPLGLNPDTQYF.

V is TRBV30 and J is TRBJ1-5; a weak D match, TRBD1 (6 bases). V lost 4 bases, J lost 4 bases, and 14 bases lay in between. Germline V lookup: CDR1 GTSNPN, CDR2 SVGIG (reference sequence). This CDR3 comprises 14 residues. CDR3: CAWNRQGSNQPQHF. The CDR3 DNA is TGTGCCTGGAACCGGCAGGGGTCGAATCAGCCCCAGCATTTT.

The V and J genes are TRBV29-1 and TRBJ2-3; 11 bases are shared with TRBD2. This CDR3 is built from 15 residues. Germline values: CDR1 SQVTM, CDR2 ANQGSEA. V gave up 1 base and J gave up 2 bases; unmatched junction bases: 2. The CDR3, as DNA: TGCAGCGTTGAAGGTAGCGGGGGGGCCACAGATACGCAGTATTTT. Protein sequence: CSVEGSGGATDTQYF.

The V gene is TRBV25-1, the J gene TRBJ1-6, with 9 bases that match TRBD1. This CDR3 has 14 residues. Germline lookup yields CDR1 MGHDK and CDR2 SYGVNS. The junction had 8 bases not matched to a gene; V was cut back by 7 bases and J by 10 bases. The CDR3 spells CASTRGQGKSPLHF. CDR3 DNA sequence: TGTGCCAGCACCAGAGGACAGGGGAAATCACCCCTCCACTTT. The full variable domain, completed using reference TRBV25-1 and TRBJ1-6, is EADIYQTPRYLVIGTGKKITLECSQTMGHDKMYWYQQDPGMELHLIHYSYGVNSTEKGDLSSESTVSRIRTEHFPLTLESARPSHTSQYLCASTRGQGKSPLHFGNGTRLTVT.

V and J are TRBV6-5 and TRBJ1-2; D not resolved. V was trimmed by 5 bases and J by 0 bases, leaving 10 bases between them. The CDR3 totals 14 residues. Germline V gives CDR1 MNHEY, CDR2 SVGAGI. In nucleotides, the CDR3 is TGTGCCAGCAGTCTCAGCGTAGCTAACTATGGCTACACCTTC. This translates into CASSLSVANYGYTF.

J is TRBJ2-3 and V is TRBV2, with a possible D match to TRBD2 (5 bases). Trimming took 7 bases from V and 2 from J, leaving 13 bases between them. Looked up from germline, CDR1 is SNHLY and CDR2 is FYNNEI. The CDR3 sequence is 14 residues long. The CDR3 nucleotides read TGTGCCAGCACTACGGGGAATTACACAGATACGCAGTATTTT. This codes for CASTTGNYTDTQYF.

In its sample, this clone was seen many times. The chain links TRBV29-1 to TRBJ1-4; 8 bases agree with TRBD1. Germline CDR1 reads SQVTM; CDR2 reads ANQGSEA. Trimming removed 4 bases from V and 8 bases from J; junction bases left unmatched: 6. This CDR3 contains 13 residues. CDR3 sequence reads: CSVATGDREKLFF. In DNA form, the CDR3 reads TGCAGCGTTGCCACAGGGGACAGGGAAAAACTGTTTTTT. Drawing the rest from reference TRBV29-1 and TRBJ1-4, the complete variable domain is SAVISQKPSRDICQRGTSLTIQCQVDSQVTMMFWYRQQPGQSLTLIATANQGSEATYESGFVIDKFPISRPNLTFSTLTVSNMSPEDSSIYLCSVATGDREKLFFGSGTQLSVL.

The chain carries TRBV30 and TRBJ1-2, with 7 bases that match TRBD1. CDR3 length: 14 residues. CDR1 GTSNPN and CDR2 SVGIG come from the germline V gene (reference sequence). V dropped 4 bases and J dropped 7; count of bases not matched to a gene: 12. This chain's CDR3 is CAWNTGVGEAGYTF. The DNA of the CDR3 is TGTGCCTGGAATACAGGGGTTGGCGAAGCTGGCTACACCTTC.

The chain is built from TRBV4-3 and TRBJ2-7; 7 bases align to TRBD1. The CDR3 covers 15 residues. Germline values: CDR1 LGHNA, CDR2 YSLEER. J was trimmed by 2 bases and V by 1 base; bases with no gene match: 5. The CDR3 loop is CASSQGVGGPYEQYF. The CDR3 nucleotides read TGCGCCAGCAGCCAAGGGGTAGGGGGCCCCTACGAGCAGTACTTC.

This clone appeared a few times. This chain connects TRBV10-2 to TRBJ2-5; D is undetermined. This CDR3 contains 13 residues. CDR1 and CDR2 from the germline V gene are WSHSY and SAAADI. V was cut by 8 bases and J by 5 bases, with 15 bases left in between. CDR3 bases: TGCGCCAGCCGACGTGAGCCTCTGGAGACCCAGTACTTC. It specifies CASRREPLETQYF.

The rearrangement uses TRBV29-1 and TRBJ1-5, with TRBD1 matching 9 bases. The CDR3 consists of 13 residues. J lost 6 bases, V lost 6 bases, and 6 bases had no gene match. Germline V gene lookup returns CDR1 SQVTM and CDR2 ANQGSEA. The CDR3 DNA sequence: TGCAGCGTGAGCCGGGACAGGGCTCAGCCCCAGCATTTT. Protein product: CSVSRDRAQPQHF.

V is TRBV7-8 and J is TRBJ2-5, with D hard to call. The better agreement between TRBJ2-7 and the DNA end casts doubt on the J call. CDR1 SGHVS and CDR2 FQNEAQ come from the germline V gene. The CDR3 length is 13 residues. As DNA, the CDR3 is TGTGCCAGCTCCGCCGGCAGATCCTACGAGCAGTACTTC. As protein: CASSAGRSYEQYF.

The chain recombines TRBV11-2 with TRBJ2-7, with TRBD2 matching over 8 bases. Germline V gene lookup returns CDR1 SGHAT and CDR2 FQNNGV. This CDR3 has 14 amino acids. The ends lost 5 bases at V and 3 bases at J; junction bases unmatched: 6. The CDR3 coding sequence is TGTGCCAGCAGCCGTAGCGGGGTAGACTACGAGCAGTACTTC. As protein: CASSRSGVDYEQYF.

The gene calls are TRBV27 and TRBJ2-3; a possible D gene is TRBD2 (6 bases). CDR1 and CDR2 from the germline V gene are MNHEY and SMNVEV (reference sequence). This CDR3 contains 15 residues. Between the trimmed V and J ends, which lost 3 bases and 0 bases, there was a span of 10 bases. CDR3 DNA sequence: TGTGCCAGCAGTTTTGGGGGACTCAGCACAGATACGCAGTATTTT. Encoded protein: CASSFGGLSTDTQYF.